This TCR beta chain was sequenced for a study of CD8+ T cells in alopecia areata. Study-level findings and limits: Numerous clones, expanded in lesions, remained in scalp and blood during tofacitinib. Patients showed less clear TCR sequence sharing than mice, possibly partly because of HLA diversity. Lesional tissue from the scalp (especially in alopecia totalis/universalis) showed higher clonality than normal scalp.

This clone was observed a handful of times. Its antigen is still unknown. This sample's treatment: oral pan-JAK inhibitor, 5-10 mg twice daily. Those with alopecia areata gave lesional scalp punch biopsies and peripheral blood. The sequencing template was cDNA reverse transcribed from extracted RNA. The repertoire was sequenced with immunoSEQ multiplex PCR; TCRdb's copy has only in-frame clones and lacks some. Of approximately 210,000 clones listed, roughly three fifths are singletons. The TCR originated in a human donor with alopecia areata. The sample was CD4+ T cells sorted from blood, taken around week 49, from a patient treated with tofacitinib.

CDR3 residues: CASSDSTFATNEKLFF. As DNA, the CDR3 is TGTGCCAGCTCAGACAGTACCTTTGCAACTAATGAAAAACTGTTTTTT. The J gene is TRBJ1-4, the V gene TRBV18; the D gene is possibly TRBD1 (5 bases). CDR1 is KGHSH, CDR2 LQKENI, per germline. The CDR3 is made up of 16 amino acids. V gave up 5 bases and J gave up 0 bases, with 13 bases separating them.